This T cell receptor beta chain was observed in a study of beta chain features in type 1 diabetes. Study as a whole: Comparable age, gender and cell yields were observed in patients relative to healthy donors. Findings and limits, study-wide: Whether HLA type affects TCRB rearrangement stayed undetermined in the present work.

cDNA synthesis used the whole RNA isolate, giving expressed TCRB sequences. Here immunoSEQ multiplex PCR was the method, and the copy in TCRdb shows in-frame clones only, minus some. The table records 150,000 or so clones, over 7.5% of them present only once. As to this clone: The antigen is unknown.

This CDR3 region has 15 residues. After removal of 4 bases from V and 2 bases from J, the junction contained 7 bases not matched to a gene. Per the germline V gene, CDR1 is SEHNR and CDR2 is FQNEAQ (reference sequence). The sequence came from a woman aged 18-29 years in good health. The chain combines TRBV7-9 with TRBJ2-7, with 8 nucleotides matching TRBD2. Sequencing input: central memory CD4+ T cells from blood. CDR3 coding DNA: TGTGCCAGCAGCTCCCAGCGGGGGTTGACCTACGAGCAGTACTTC. Encoded protein: CASSSQRGLTYEQYF.